This TCR beta chain was recorded in a study of CD8+ T cells in alopecia areata. About the study: Scoring of treated patients' severity used the percentage of affected scalp area.

Germline CDR1 is SEHNR and CDR2 is FQNEAQ (reference sequence). The CDR3 length is 16 residues. The V and J ends lost 4 bases and 1 base, in that order; junction bases with no gene match: 4. It was cDNA, reverse transcribed from extracted RNA, that served as the sequencing template. TCRdb's copy holds only in-frame clones and misses some; the assay was immunoSEQ multiplex PCR. The table has over 90,000 clones, 85% to 90% seen once. Stated treatment: oral pan-JAK inhibitor, 5-10 mg twice daily. This clonotype was obtained from a human donor with alopecia areata. The J gene is TRBJ2-3, the V gene TRBV7-9; 11 bases are a match to TRBD2. Sequenced material: CD8+ T cells sorted from blood, taken at week 34, from a patient treated with tofacitinib. The chain's CDR3 is CASSSQLAGGTDTQYF. For the CDR3, the DNA is TGTGCCAGCAGCTCCCAACTAGCGGGAGGCACAGATACGCAGTATTTT.